Below are 27 T cell receptor beta chains sequenced from a single sample in a study of blood T cell repertoires in COVID-19. Assay used: immunoSEQ multiplex PCR; TCRdb lists only in-frame clones, some missing. The sample consists of 100,000 to 150,000 clones, roughly 88% of them appearing once. Sequenced material: peripheral blood. The source is a man aged 35 to 55 with acute or convalescent COVID-19.

V usage is TRBV4-2 and J usage is TRBJ2-1; TRBD2 matches at 10 bases. In germline, CDR1 is LGHNA, CDR2 YNFKEQ. V gave up 1 base and J gave up 7 bases; unmatched junction bases: 10. The CDR3 totals 17 residues. CDR3 in amino acids: CASSQVGSLAGANEQFF. DNA for the CDR3: TGTGCCAGCAGCCAAGTTGGTAGTCTAGCGGGAGCGAATGAGCAGTTCTTC.

The chain carries TRBV5-1 and TRBJ1-6, with D perhaps matching TRBD1 (6 bases). CDR1 and CDR2 from the germline V gene are SGHRS and YFSETQ. V was trimmed by 5 bases and J by 8 bases, leaving 26 bases between them. This CDR3 has 18 amino acids. The CDR3 DNA is TGCGCCAGCAGTCCCGGGACATCCCCGGTGGGTCCCTATTCACCCCTCCACTTT. It is translated as CASSPGTSPVGPYSPLHF. The complete variable domain, with remaining parts taken from reference TRBV5-1 and TRBJ1-6, reads KAGVTQTPRYLIKTRGQQVTLSCSPISGHRSVSWYQQTPGQGLQFLFEYFSETQRNKGNFPGRFSGRQFSNSRSEMNVSTLELGDSALYLCASSPGTSPVGPYSPLHFGNGTRLTVT.

The chain carries TRBV24-1 and TRBJ1-3; D is uncertain. Trimming removed 2 bases from V and 3 bases from J, with 10 bases in between. The germline V gene has CDR1 KGHDR and CDR2 SFDVKD. This CDR3 comprises 15 residues. The CDR3 is CATSDSGKFGNTIYF. CDR3 DNA: TGTGCCACCAGTGATTCGGGGAAGTTTGGAAACACCATATATTTT.

This chain uses TRBV5-1 with TRBJ2-3; 10 nucleotides match TRBD2. V gave up 4 bases and J gave up 9 bases; unmatched junction bases: 23. The length of the CDR3 is 19 residues. Per the germline V gene, CDR1 is SGHRS and CDR2 is YFSETQ. CDR3 nucleotides: TGCGCCAGCAGCCGATCCCGGCCGGCTAGCGGGGGCACTTCGAAAACGCAGTATTTT. Translated, it gives CASSRSRPASGGTSKTQYF.

The chain combines TRBV5-1 with TRBJ1-3; D unclear. The CDR3 is 16 residues long. V was cut by 2 bases and J by 0 bases, with 12 bases left in between. Germline loops: CDR1 SGHRS, CDR2 YFSETQ. CDR3 in amino acids: CASSLHQASSGNTIYF. The CDR3 DNA is TGCGCCAGCAGCTTACACCAAGCGAGCTCTGGAAACACCATATATTTT. Full variable domain (rest looked up from reference TRBV5-1 and TRBJ1-3): KAGVTQTPRYLIKTRGQQVTLSCSPISGHRSVSWYQQTPGQGLQFLFEYFSETQRNKGNFPGRFSGRQFSNSRSEMNVSTLELGDSALYLCASSLHQASSGNTIYFGEGSWLTVV.

V gene TRBV11-2 combines with J gene TRBJ1-6; no clear D. This CDR3 comprises 13 residues. Germline CDR1 is SGHAT and CDR2 is FQNNGV. The germline V and J ends were trimmed by 1 base and 8 bases, with 6 bases remaining between them. The CDR3 loop reads CASSLARDSPLHF. The CDR3 DNA is TGTGCCAGCAGCTTAGCTAGAGATTCACCCCTCCACTTT.

V usage is TRBV6-2 or TRBV6-3 and J usage is TRBJ1-5, with 7 bases fitting TRBD1. This CDR3 has 14 residues. Trimming at V came to 5 bases and at J to 3 bases, leaving 4 bases not matched to a gene. Germline V CDR1 and CDR2: MNHEY, SVGEGT. CDR3 in amino acids: CASSRDRANQPQHF. CDR3 nucleotides: TGTGCCAGCAGTCGTGACAGGGCCAATCAGCCCCAGCATTTT.

Remarks on this clone: The junction and the germline gene differ at one end; a read error may be behind it. V usage is TRBV5-1 and J usage is TRBJ1-3; TRBD1 agrees at 9 bases. Germline V lookup: CDR1 SGHRS, CDR2 YFSETQ. The length of the CDR3 is 14 residues. This CDR3 reads CASSLGTGGNTIYF. The CDR3 DNA follows: TGCGCCAGCAGTTTGGGGACAGGGGGAAACACCATATATTTT.

This chain connects TRBV30 to TRBJ1-1; TRBD1 is a possible D gene (5 bases). The V gene's germline CDR1 is GTSNPN and CDR2 SVGIG (reference sequence). Trimming stripped 8 bases from V and 4 bases from J, with 17 bases between. This CDR3 is built from 13 residues. CDR3 amino acids: CAGGGRRTTEAFF. Here the CDR3 DNA reads TGTGCCGGGGGGGGGAGGCGGACCACTGAAGCTTTCTTT.

V is TRBV6-6 and J is TRBJ2-7; 9 positions match TRBD1. The V segment lost 2 bases and the J segment 3 bases; nucleotides outside the gene matches: 8. CDR3 length: 16 amino acids. Germline-derived CDR1 and CDR2 are MNHNY and SVGAGI (reference sequence). This CDR3 is CASSYLGVGQGYEQYF. The CDR3 nucleotides are TGTGCCAGCAGTTACCTTGGTGTGGGACAGGGCTACGAGCAGTACTTC.

CDR3 DNA sequence: TGTGCCAGCAGCTTATCGGAGGGACAGGGCTTCACCGGGGAGCTGTTTTTT. It codes for CASSLSEGQGFTGELFF. The chain joins TRBV5-4 to TRBJ2-2; 9 nucleotides agree with TRBD1. Trimming removed 2 bases from V and 4 bases from J; junction bases left unmatched: 9. The CDR3 length is 17 residues. Germline lookup yields CDR1 SGHNT and CDR2 YYREEE (reference sequence).

The chain uses TRBV3-1 (or the pseudogene TRBV3-2) and TRBJ1-4; D is ambiguous. The CDR3 totals 14 residues. The germline gives CDR1 LGHDT, CDR2 YNNKEL (reference sequence). V lost 4 bases, J lost 4 bases, and 10 bases lay in between. CDR3 in amino acids: CASSPTEVNEKLFF. Written as DNA, the CDR3 is TGTGCCAGCAGCCCCACGGAGGTTAATGAAAAACTGTTTTTT.

CDR3 sequence reads: CASSPMIRLYGEQFF. Here the CDR3 DNA reads TGTGCCAGCAGCCCCATGATTCGGTTGTACGGTGAGCAGTTCTTC. The chain joins TRBV6-5 to TRBJ2-1; no clear D. Germline-derived CDR1 and CDR2 are MNHEY and SVGAGI. The CDR3 loop spans 15 amino acids. V lost 6 bases to trimming and J lost 9 bases, with 21 bases between them.

The V call is TRBV5-1, the J call TRBJ2-7; D may be TRBD2 (6 bases). Germline V gives CDR1 SGHRS, CDR2 YFSETQ. There are 12 residues in the CDR3. The V end lost 5 bases, the J end lost 6 bases, and 12 bases lay between the germline ends. The CDR3 sequence: CASSYGTSEQYF. The CDR3 coding sequence is TGCGCCAGCAGTTACGGGACTTCCGAGCAGTACTTC. Looking up the rest from reference TRBV5-1 and TRBJ2-7 gives the full variable domain: KAGVTQTPRYLIKTRGQQVTLSCSPISGHRSVSWYQQTPGQGLQFLFEYFSETQRNKGNFPGRFSGRQFSNSRSEMNVSTLELGDSALYLCASSYGTSEQYFGPGTRLTVT.

This clone was counted many times. V and J are TRBV4-3 and TRBJ2-3; D is ambiguous. This CDR3 comprises 16 residues. Germline values: CDR1 LGHNA, CDR2 YSLEER. Trimming removed 1 base from V and 5 bases from J, with 16 bases in between. Here the CDR3 DNA reads TGCGCCAGCAGCCAAGCTTTTCCCCGACTCCAAGATACGCAGTATTTT. Encoded protein: CASSQAFPRLQDTQYF.

J is TRBJ2-7 and V is TRBV30, with unresolved D. The V and J ends lost 0 bases and 6 bases respectively, with 15 bases between them. The CDR3 is made up of 14 amino acids. Germline-derived CDR1 and CDR2 are GTSNPN and SVGIG (reference sequence). The CDR3 loop is CAWSVSFYGGEQYF. Written as DNA, the CDR3 is TGTGCCTGGAGTGTATCTTTCTATGGCGGCGAGCAGTACTTC.

The rearrangement uses TRBV6-2 or TRBV6-3 and TRBJ2-7; the D gene is possibly TRBD2 (6 bases). There are 17 residues in the CDR3. The germline V gene has CDR1 MNHEY and CDR2 SVGEGT. Trimming pared 5 bases from V and 6 bases from J, leaving 26 bases between. As DNA, the CDR3 is TGTGCCAGCAGTCCCCCTGGGCGACTAGGGCCCGGTGCCGAGCAGTACTTC. It translates to CASSPPGRLGPGAEQYF.

The J gene is TRBJ1-1, the V gene TRBV7-9; D remains unclear. This CDR3 contains 15 residues. Trimming shortened V by 2 bases and J by 0 bases, and 10 bases separated the two germline ends. CDR1 is SEHNR, CDR2 FQNEAQ, per germline (reference sequence). The CDR3 DNA is TGTGCCAGCAGCTTATGGGCAGGCCTGAACACTGAAGCTTTCTTT. Translating gives CASSLWAGLNTEAFF. Full variable domain (outside the CDR3, taken from reference TRBV7-9 and TRBJ1-1): DTGVSQNPRHKITKRGQNVTFRCDPISEHNRLYWYRQTLGQGPEFLTYFQNEAQLEKSRLLSDRFSAERPKGSFSTLEIQRTEQGDSAMYLCASSLWAGLNTEAFFGQGTRLTVV.

The chain joins TRBV30 to TRBJ1-3; D may be TRBD1 (5 bases). CDR1 GTSNPN and CDR2 SVGIG come from the germline V gene (reference sequence). The length of the CDR3 is 14 residues. The ends were cut back, 3 bases at V and 3 bases at J, with 12 bases in the middle. The CDR3 DNA is TGTGCCTGGAGCCCAGGGCAAAGTGGAAACACCATATATTTT. Protein: CAWSPGQSGNTIYF. The full variable domain, with the rest looked up from reference TRBV30 and TRBJ1-3, is SQTIHQWPATLVQPVGSPLSLECTVEGTSNPNLYWYRQAAGRGLQLLFYSVGIGQISSEVPQNLSASRPQDRQFILSSKKLLLSDSGFYLCAWSPGQSGNTIYFGEGSWLTVV.

The chain is built from TRBV29-1 and TRBJ1-4; D remains ambiguous. CDR1 and CDR2 from the germline V gene are SQVTM and ANQGSEA. V lost 7 bases, J lost 5 bases, and 14 bases lay in between. This CDR3 contains 13 residues. CDR3: CSGSGTGNEKLFF. The CDR3 DNA is TGCAGCGGGAGTGGCACGGGGAATGAAAAACTGTTTTTT.

The gene calls are TRBV18 and TRBJ1-2; possible D gene TRBD1, 6 bases. Germline assignment: CDR1 KGHSH and CDR2 LQKENI. V lost 3 bases and J lost 2, with 10 bases in between. The CDR3 has 14 amino acids. The CDR3: CASSPDRRNYGYTF. In DNA, the CDR3 is TGTGCCAGCTCACCCGACAGGAGGAACTATGGCTACACCTTC. Complete variable domain (other parts from reference TRBV18 and TRBJ1-2): NAGVMQNPRHLVRRRGQEARLRCSPMKGHSHVYWYRQLPEEGLKFMVYLQKENIIDESGMPKERFSAEFPKEGPSILRIQQVVRGDSAAYFCASSPDRRNYGYTFGSGTRLTVV.

This clone was observed a few times. The chain joins TRBV20-1 to TRBJ2-7, with TRBD1 identical over 8 bases. Germline CDR1 is DFQATT and CDR2 is SNEGSKA (reference sequence). After removal of 3 bases from V and 2 bases from J, the junction contained 6 bases not matched to a gene. The CDR3 runs to 14 residues. CDR3 amino acids: CSASWNRGAYEQYF. The CDR3 DNA sequence: TGCAGTGCTAGTTGGAACAGGGGGGCCTACGAGCAGTACTTC.

The CDR3 is CASSPRTGTNEQYF. Written as DNA, the CDR3 is TGTGCCAGCAGTCCCAGGACAGGGACCAACGAGCAGTACTTC. The chain carries TRBV6-5 and TRBJ2-7; 8 bases match TRBD1. This CDR3 is 14 amino acids long. Germline V gives CDR1 MNHEY, CDR2 SVGAGI. The junction had 8 bases not matched to a gene; V was cut back by 5 bases and J by 5 bases.

The gene calls are TRBV25-1 and TRBJ1-2, with D possibly TRBD1 on 5 matching bases. Trimming shortened V by 6 bases and J by 1 base, and 15 bases separated the two germline ends. CDR3 length equals 15 residues. The V gene's germline CDR1 is MGHDK and CDR2 SYGVNS. DNA of the CDR3: TGTGCCAGCAGCTCCAAGGGGCCGGATAACTATGGCTACACCTTC. It codes for CASSSKGPDNYGYTF.

This chain uses TRBV18 with TRBJ1-1; maybe TRBD1 (5 bases). V was clipped by 1 base and J by 2 bases, with 8 bases between them. Germline CDR1 and CDR2: KGHSH and LQKENI. The CDR3 sequence is 14 residues long. CDR3: CASSPQGINTEAFF. The DNA of the CDR3 is TGTGCCAGCTCACCACAGGGGATAAACACTGAAGCTTTCTTT.

This chain connects TRBV4-1 to TRBJ2-7, with D possibly being TRBD2 (6 bases). The V and J ends lost 3 bases and 3 bases respectively, with 9 bases between them. The CDR3 is 13 amino acids. Looked up from germline, CDR1 is MGHRA and CDR2 is YSYEKL. CDR3 loop: CASSQGTFYEQYF. The CDR3 region has the DNA TGCGCCAGCAGCCAGGGGACTTTCTACGAGCAGTACTTC.

The gene calls are TRBV27 and TRBJ2-3; 7 bases map to TRBD1. Germline-derived CDR1 and CDR2 are MNHEY and SMNVEV (reference sequence). Unmatched junction bases numbered 8, after V lost 10 bases and J lost 1 base. This CDR3 is built from 14 residues. CDR3 loop: CATGGWLRTDTQYF. The CDR3 bases are TGTGCCACAGGGGGTTGGCTTCGCACAGATACGCAGTATTTT.